These 14 T cell receptor beta chains were sequenced from one sample in a study of T-cell reconstitution after alpha-beta-depleted transplantation in children. The authors prepared the TCRbeta library with unique molecular identifiers. Using its own MiXCR run on the PCR reads, TCRdb lists one record per CDR3 protein. This table has about 270,000 distinct CDR3 sequences, about a tenth appearing once. This specimen consisted of PBMCs from the stem cell graft donor, obtained from the stem cell graft. The receptor source for this set is a human donor who donated a stem cell graft to a child with SCID.

At least ten counts were recorded for this clonotype. This chain uses TRBV20-1 with TRBJ1-3, with TRBD1 matching over 7 bases. The CDR3 runs to 13 residues. Per germline, CDR1 DFQATT and CDR2 SNEGSKA (reference sequence). The V segment lost 8 bases and the J segment 0 bases; nucleotides outside the gene matches: 4. Here the CDR3 reads CSTQGFSGNTIYF. The DNA of the CDR3 is TGCAGTACACAGGGGTTCTCTGGAAACACCATATATTTT.

The rearrangement joins TRBV29-1 to TRBJ2-7; 8 bases map to TRBD2. This CDR3 has 14 amino acids. CDR1 SQVTM and CDR2 ANQGSEA come from the germline V gene. With 6 bases clipped from V and 4 bases from J, the junction kept 11 bases outside the gene matches. The CDR3 DNA is TGCAGCGTAGGCTTTAATGAGCGGGGGTACGAGCAGTACTTC. Protein sequence: CSVGFNERGYEQYF.

This clonotype was recorded at least ten times. The chain carries TRBV11-2 and TRBJ2-3; weak D call: TRBD2 (5 bases). CDR3 length equals 15 residues. V was cut by 3 bases and J by 0 bases, with 10 bases left in between. In germline, CDR1 is SGHAT, CDR2 FQNNGV. The DNA of the CDR3 is TGTGCCAGCAGCTTTTCGGGCGGGAGCACAGATACGCAGTATTTT. This gives the protein CASSFSGGSTDTQYF.

This clonotype was seen repeatedly, ten times or more. The chain carries TRBV5-1 and TRBJ1-6; D is ambiguous. CDR1 is SGHRS and CDR2 is YFSETQ in the germline V gene. V was clipped by 0 bases and J by 9 bases, with 13 bases between them. This CDR3 has 15 amino acids. CDR3 nucleotide sequence: TGCGCCAGCAGCTTGGATGGACCTAGAGGTTCACCCCTCCACTTT. Amino acids: CASSLDGPRGSPLHF.

In this sample, this clonotype turned up many times. The chain is built from TRBV12-3 or TRBV12-4 and TRBJ1-5, with a possible D match to TRBD1 (5 bases). CDR3 size: 14 residues. V lost 8 bases, J lost 0 bases, and 11 bases lay in between. The CDR3 is CASGRQGSNQPQHF. CDR3 in DNA: TGTGCCAGCGGACGGCAGGGTAGCAATCAGCCCCAGCATTTT.

This chain joins TRBV11-2 and TRBJ2-7; D might be TRBD2 (5 bases). V was shortened by 3 bases and J by 3 bases, with 9 bases between the two germline ends. The CDR3 consists of 13 residues. Germline values: CDR1 SGHAT, CDR2 FQNNGV. In DNA, the CDR3 is TGTGCCAGCAGCTTGTCCCGGGACTACGAGCAGTACTTC. This sequence encodes CASSLSRDYEQYF.

This clonotype was recorded many times. The gene calls are TRBV18 and TRBJ2-1; no clear D. The CDR3 is 13 amino acids. V lost 2 bases, J lost 12 bases, and 14 bases lay in between. Germline loops: CDR1 KGHSH, CDR2 LQKENI. The CDR3 bases are TGTGCCAGCTCACCAAATGGGGTAGGGTGGCAGTTCTTC. This codes for CASSPNGVGWQFF.

This clonotype was seen only a few times. CDR3 DNA: TGTGCCAGCAGTGAAGATGGTGGGACTGAAGCTTTCTTT. This sequence encodes CASSEDGGTEAFF. The chain carries TRBV2 and TRBJ1-1, with unresolved D. The V gene's germline CDR1 is SNHLY and CDR2 FYNNEI. The ends were cut back, 1 base at V and 5 bases at J, with 8 bases in the middle. CDR3 size: 13 residues. The full variable domain, rest sourced from reference TRBV2 and TRBJ1-1, is EPEVTQTPSHQVTQMGQEVILRCVPISNHLYFYWYRQILGQKVEFLVSFYNNEISEKSEIFDDQFSVERPDGSNFTLKIRSTKLEDSAMYFCASSEDGGTEAFFGQGTRLTVV.

V usage is TRBV27 and J usage is TRBJ1-3; D unclear. CDR1 MNHEY and CDR2 SMNVEV come from the germline V gene (reference sequence). Trimming removed 1 base from V and 2 bases from J, with 6 bases in between. This CDR3 is built from 14 residues. The DNA of the CDR3 is TGTGCCAGCAGTTTATACGGGGCTGGAAACACCATATATTTT. Translation: CASSLYGAGNTIYF.

The table lists this clonotype with a few counts. The chain recombines TRBV12-3 or TRBV12-4 with TRBJ1-6; no definite D call. This CDR3 has 15 residues. With 5 bases removed from V and 4 bases from J, the gap between germline ends came to 12 bases. The CDR3 region is CASSNRRSYNSPLHF. DNA for the CDR3: TGTGCCAGCAGTAATCGACGGAGTTATAATTCACCCCTCCACTTT.

This clonotype was seen a handful of times. The chain's CDR3 is CASSVRQGAKAFF. CDR3 coding DNA: TGTGCCAGCAGCGTTCGGCAGGGGGCGAAGGCTTTCTTT. The V gene is TRBV12-3 or TRBV12-4, the J gene TRBJ1-1, with 8 nucleotides matching TRBD1. The CDR3 is made up of 13 amino acids. V gave up 6 bases and J gave up 11 bases; unmatched junction bases: 11.

J is TRBJ2-2 and V is TRBV4-2; D not resolved. Germline values: CDR1 LGHNA, CDR2 YNFKEQ. The CDR3 is 16 amino acids. Trimming took off 2 bases at V and 0 bases at J, with 10 bases between the two ends. CDR3 DNA sequence: TGTGCCAGCAGCCAATTGGACCGATCGAACACCGGGGAGCTGTTTTTT. Amino acid sequence: CASSQLDRSNTGELFF.

This clonotype was picked up many times. This sequence joins TRBV7-9 and TRBJ1-4; a weak D match, TRBD1 (5 bases). Trimming cost V 1 base and J 2 bases, with 14 bases left between them. CDR1 is SEHNR and CDR2 is FQNEAQ in the germline V gene (reference sequence). The CDR3 has 17 residues. The CDR3 is CASSLDPGGVTNEKLFF. CDR3 nucleotides: TGTGCCAGCAGCTTAGACCCGGGAGGGGTTACTAATGAAAAACTGTTTTTT.

This sequence joins TRBV12-3 or TRBV12-4 and TRBJ1-5; D uncertain. This CDR3 is built from 14 residues. V was cut by 3 bases and J by 5 bases, with 11 bases left in between. CDR3 DNA: TGTGCCAGCAGTTTCGGTGGCTGGGATCAGCCCCAGCATTTT. Translating gives CASSFGGWDQPQHF.